The 27 T cell receptor beta chains below all came from one sample that was sequenced in a study of T cell responses to AZD1222 COVID-19 vaccine. Generated by immunoSEQ multiplex PCR, the TCRdb table keeps only in-frame clones and is missing some. Seen here are 130,000 or so clones, approximately 91% observed once, and the top ten hold around 0.99%. Specimen: peripheral blood, collected 28 days after the second AZD1222 dose. The receptors stem from an adult who received the AZD1222 COVID-19 vaccine.

The V and J genes are TRBV7-3 and TRBJ2-1, with 8 bases fitting TRBD2. CDR3 length: 13 residues. V was pared by 5 bases and J by 5 bases, with 2 bases of the junction left unmatched. Germline V CDR1 and CDR2: SGHTA, FQGTGA. The DNA of the CDR3 is TGTGCCAGCAGCCCCGGGAGGGACAATGAGCAGTTCTTC. Residues: CASSPGRDNEQFF.

For the CDR3, the DNA is TGTGCCAGCAGCCAGAGGGGGTCTGGAAACACCATATATTTT. Residues: CASSQRGSGNTIYF. The chain uses TRBV3-1 (or the pseudogene TRBV3-2) and TRBJ1-3; D perhaps matches TRBD1 (6 bases). The CDR3 loop spans 14 amino acids. Trimming left V 3 bases short and J 1 base short, with 7 bases between. The germline gives CDR1 LGHDT, CDR2 YNNKEL (reference sequence).

The chain uses TRBV9 and TRBJ2-7, with TRBD1 matching over 8 bases. The CDR3 is 14 residues long. Germline loops: CDR1 SGDLS, CDR2 YYNGEE. J gave up 2 bases and V 3 bases, and 4 bases lay outside the gene matches. CDR3 sequence reads: CASSAGQGTYEQYF. DNA of the CDR3: TGTGCCAGCAGCGCCGGACAGGGCACCTACGAGCAGTACTTC.

This chain links TRBV30 with TRBJ1-2; possibly TRBD1 for D (6 bases). The CDR3 loop spans 16 amino acids. V was trimmed by 2 bases and J by 4 bases, leaving 20 bases between them. The germline V gene encodes CDR1 GTSNPN and CDR2 SVGIG (reference sequence). CDR3 sequence reads: CAWSSEGGGSLYGYTF. The CDR3 DNA sequence: TGTGCCTGGAGTTCCGAAGGGGGGGGAAGTCTCTATGGCTACACCTTC.

The table lists this clone with a count of one. The genes are TRBV27 and TRBJ2-3, with D tentatively TRBD1 (6 bases). Germline V gives CDR1 MNHEY, CDR2 SMNVEV (reference sequence). Trimming took 2 bases from V and 4 from J, leaving 7 bases between them. CDR3 length: 13 amino acids. DNA for the CDR3: TGTGCCAGCAGTTTAGAGGGGGCAGATACGCAGTATTTT. It codes for CASSLEGADTQYF.

The chain has TRBV19 and TRBJ1-1; tentative D call: TRBD1 (5 bases). CDR1 and CDR2 (germline): LNHDA, SQIVND (reference sequence). The ends were cut back, 6 bases at V and 6 bases at J, with 14 bases in the middle. This CDR3 spans 13 amino acids. CDR3 sequence (DNA): TGTGCCAGTAGCGGATGGGGGAGCCCTGAAGCTTTCTTT. Protein: CASSGWGSPEAFF.

The chain has TRBV28 and TRBJ1-2; D is perhaps TRBD1 (5 bases). The germline CDR1 and CDR2 sequences are MDHEN and SYDVKM. This CDR3 is 15 amino acids long. V lost 6 bases and J 4 bases, leaving 18 bases between the germline ends. The CDR3 is CASRTFRTGGYGYTF. The CDR3 bases are TGTGCCAGCAGAACCTTTAGGACTGGGGGCTATGGCTACACCTTC.

The rearrangement links TRBV29-1 to TRBJ2-3; TRBD2 matches 10 bases. CDR1 and CDR2 (germline): SQVTM, ANQGSEA. The CDR3 runs 14 residues. The trim removed 8 bases at V and 0 bases at J, leaving 5 bases unmatched. The CDR3 here is CSTTSGISTDTQYF. The CDR3 DNA sequence: TGCAGCACAACTAGCGGGATTAGCACAGATACGCAGTATTTT.

The chain joins TRBV5-5 to TRBJ1-2; D not certain. The germline V gene encodes CDR1 SGHKS and CDR2 YYEKEE (reference sequence). Between the trimmed V and J ends, which lost 0 bases and 6 bases, there was a span of 15 bases. CDR3 length: 15 amino acids. The CDR3 is CASSLGIGVWHGYTF. CDR3 sequence (DNA): TGTGCCAGCAGCTTGGGTATTGGGGTATGGCATGGCTACACCTTC.

The J gene is TRBJ2-1, the V gene TRBV6-1; TRBD2 might be the D (6 bases). Germline-derived CDR1 and CDR2 are MNHNS and SASEGT. CDR3 size: 17 residues. The V and J ends lost 2 bases and 3 bases respectively, with 17 bases between them. CDR3 DNA sequence: TGTGCCAGCAGTGAACCCCCAGGAGGGGACCTCTACAATGAGCAGTTCTTC. Amino acid sequence: CASSEPPGGDLYNEQFF.

The chain recombines TRBV14 with TRBJ1-6; no clear D gene. CDR1 SGHDN and CDR2 FVKESK come from the germline V gene. The CDR3 runs to 13 residues. V dropped 1 base and J dropped 10 bases, with 8 bases sitting between them. The CDR3 protein is CASSQGWSSPLHF. The CDR3 DNA sequence: TGTGCCAGCAGCCAAGGGTGGAGCTCACCCCTCCACTTT.

The CDR3, as DNA: TGTGCCAGCAGCTCGCCGGGGGCCTACGAGCAGTACTTC. This translates into CASSSPGAYEQYF. V is TRBV5-4 and J is TRBJ2-7; possibly TRBD2 for D (6 bases). The V gene lost 3 bases and the J gene lost 2 bases, with 9 bases spanning the gap. Germline lookup yields CDR1 SGHNT and CDR2 YYREEE (reference sequence). The CDR3 consists of 13 residues. Supplemented by reference TRBV5-4 and TRBJ2-7, the full variable domain reads ETGVTQSPTHLIKTRGQQVTLRCSSQSGHNTVSWYQQALGQGPQFIFQYYREEENGRGNFPPRFSGLQFPNYSSELNVNALELDDSALYLCASSSPGAYEQYFGPGTRLTVT.

The rearrangement uses TRBV5-6 and TRBJ1-3; D not certain. V shed 0 bases and J shed 4 bases, with 17 bases lying between them. Germline V CDR1 and CDR2: SGHDT, YYEEEE. The CDR3 covers 17 residues. The CDR3 sequence: CASSLAVGSLRGNTIYF. CDR3 nucleotides: TGTGCCAGCAGCTTGGCGGTGGGCAGCCTAAGGGGAAACACCATATATTTT.

This chain joins TRBV19 and TRBJ1-1; 10 bases agree with TRBD1. The germline V gene encodes CDR1 LNHDA and CDR2 SQIVND (reference sequence). V shed 1 base and J 11 bases; nucleotides not matched to a gene: 10. The CDR3 is made up of 15 amino acids. CDR3 bases: TGTGCCAGTAGTATAGGGAGACAGGGGGCGCGTTGGGCTTTCTTT. Translating it yields CASSIGRQGARWAFF.

This rearrangement joins TRBV5-4 to TRBJ2-1; TRBD2 agrees at 9 bases. Germline CDR1 reads SGHNT; CDR2 reads YYREEE (reference sequence). V trimming: 4 bases; J trimming: 7 bases; junction bases outside the gene matches: 9. The CDR3 runs to 15 residues. As DNA, the CDR3 is TGTGCCAGCAGCCCGCGGGAGGGCCGTCCAAATGAGCAGTTCTTC. Amino acid sequence: CASSPREGRPNEQFF.

V is TRBV11-2 and J is TRBJ2-1; 7 positions match TRBD2. The CDR3 length is 17 residues. Germline V CDR1 and CDR2: SGHAT, FQNNGV. Trimming cost V 5 bases and J 0 bases; bases outside gene matches: 10. CDR3 bases: TGTGCCAGCAGCGATCGGAAGCGGGGAAGCTCCTACAATGAGCAGTTCTTC. Translated, it gives CASSDRKRGSSYNEQFF.

In nucleotides, the CDR3 is TGTGCCAGTAGTATTGGAAATGAGCAGTTCTTC. As protein: CASSIGNEQFF. This sequence joins TRBV19 and TRBJ2-1; the D is unclear. The CDR3 has 11 residues. Germline lookup yields CDR1 LNHDA and CDR2 SQIVND (reference sequence). With 3 bases removed from V and 7 bases from J, the gap between germline ends came to 4 bases.

This sequence joins TRBV6-5 and TRBJ1-5, with D perhaps TRBD1 (6 bases). Trimming pared 2 bases from V and 7 bases from J, leaving 12 bases between. The CDR3 covers 14 residues. In germline, CDR1 is MNHEY, CDR2 SVGAGI. For the CDR3, the DNA is TGTGCCAGCAGTTACGGGGGGGCGGGGCAGCCCCAGCATTTT. The encoded protein is CASSYGGAGQPQHF.

The chain employs TRBV11-2 and TRBJ2-3; perhaps TRBD1 as D (7 bases). Germline V gives CDR1 SGHAT, CDR2 FQNNGV. The CDR3 totals 16 residues. V was clipped by 7 bases and J by 3 bases, with 20 bases between them. CDR3 region: CASTTRAGGGTDTQYF. In nucleotides, the CDR3 is TGTGCCAGCACCACCCGGGCAGGGGGAGGTACAGATACGCAGTATTTT.

V is TRBV5-6 and J is TRBJ2-3; TRBD1 might be the D (6 bases). The CDR3 spans 15 residues. V lost 1 base, J lost 1 base, and 10 bases lay in between. Germline V CDR1 and CDR2: SGHDT, YYEEEE. CDR3 nucleotides: TGTGCCAGCAGCTTGAGCGCAGGGGGCACAGATACGCAGTATTTT. Its protein is CASSLSAGGTDTQYF.

For this clone: The sample holds other DNA sequences that translate to the same CDR3. The rearrangement uses TRBV19 and TRBJ1-5; 9 nucleotides align to TRBD1. The trim removed 4 bases at V and 5 bases at J, leaving 3 bases unmatched. CDR1 is LNHDA and CDR2 is SQIVND in the germline V gene (reference sequence). This CDR3 spans 14 amino acids. In DNA form, the CDR3 reads TGTGCCAGTAGTACCGGGACAGGGTATCAGCCCCAGCATTTT. Translation: CASSTGTGYQPQHF. The variable domain in full, with the rest retrieved from reference TRBV19 and TRBJ1-5, is DGGITQSPKYLFRKEGQNVTLSCEQNLNHDAMYWYRQDPGQGLRLIYYSQIVNDFQKGDIAEGYSVSREKKESFPLTVTSAQKNPTAFYLCASSTGTGYQPQHFGDGTRLSIL.

The DNA for the CDR3 is TGTGCCAGCAGCAAAAAAAGTCGGACTAGCGAGGTCTACAATGAGCAGTTCTTC. Protein product: CASSKKSRTSEVYNEQFF. This chain connects TRBV21-1 to TRBJ2-1; the DNA was not used to check the table's D call, TRBD2. TRBV21-1 represents a pseudogene. This CDR3 has 18 residues.

The V and J genes are TRBV27 and TRBJ2-3; 8 bases are a match to TRBD1. The J segment lost 1 base and the V segment lost 5 bases, leaving 5 bases of the junction unmatched. Germline V lookup: CDR1 MNHEY, CDR2 SMNVEV (reference sequence). CDR3 length equals 15 residues. CDR3 in amino acids: CASSRQGSGTDTQYF. The CDR3 DNA reads TGTGCCAGCAGTAGACAGGGGAGTGGCACAGATACGCAGTATTTT.

V usage is TRBV29-1 and J usage is TRBJ2-3; D may match TRBD1 or TRBD2 (6 bases each). CDR3 length: 13 residues. Trimming shortened V by 3 bases and J by 6 bases, and 13 bases separated the two germline ends. Germline loops: CDR1 SQVTM, CDR2 ANQGSEA. The CDR3 is CSVDRGVGDTQYF. For the CDR3, the DNA is TGCAGCGTTGATAGGGGGGTTGGGGATACGCAGTATTTT.

This clone is a singleton in its sample. V usage is TRBV7-9 and J usage is TRBJ1-1; unclear D gene. This CDR3 is 18 amino acids long. Germline V gene sequence: CDR1 SEHNR, CDR2 FQNEAQ (reference sequence). Between the trimmed V and J ends, which lost 1 base and 2 bases, there was a span of 20 bases. CDR3 sequence reads: CASSLGPPGTVRNTEAFF. CDR3 in DNA: TGTGCCAGCAGCTTAGGGCCCCCGGGAACCGTACGCAACACTGAAGCTTTCTTT.

CDR3 DNA sequence: TGTGCCAGCAGCTTAGGCAGGGTTGGGGCCAACGTCCTGACTTTC. Its translation is CASSLGRVGANVLTF. This chain links TRBV7-7 with TRBJ2-6, with a tentative D call TRBD1 (5 bases). The germline gives CDR1 SSHAT, CDR2 FNYEAQ (reference sequence). Between the trimmed V and J ends, which lost 1 base and 3 bases, there was a span of 7 bases. CDR3 length: 15 residues.

This clone showed up just once. This chain joins TRBV9 and TRBJ2-2; TRBD1 agrees at 7 bases. Losses at the gene ends were 5 bases for V and 3 bases for J; bases not matched to a gene: 7. Looked up from germline, CDR1 is SGDLS and CDR2 is YYNGEE. This CDR3 contains 15 residues. Written as DNA, the CDR3 is TGTGCCAGCAGTCCTAGGGGGCAGCACACCGGGGAGCTGTTTTTT. Amino acids: CASSPRGQHTGELFF.